Listed below are T cell receptor beta chains from one sample, sequenced in a study of control samples from healthy donors and cancer patients. The table came from immunoSEQ multiplex PCR; TCRdb's copy has only in-frame clones and leaves some out. The sample yields 90,000 or so clones, around four fifths seen once. Sample: blood. The source of these receptors is a man in his thirties or forties in good health. The CDR3 runs from the conserved cysteine through the conserved F or W. Each record gives: D gene, clone size, V gene, J gene, CDR3 length, CDR3 DNA, CDR3 protein. The D gene is left open where the match is weak. Clone size appears in some rows only: once, few, many, or a class for an expanded clone.

D: TRBD1; size: NA; V: TRBV6-1; J: TRBJ1-5; length: 16; DNA: TGTGCCAGCAGTGAAGCTAGCTCAGGGGGCGGGCAGCCCCAGCATTTT; CDR3: CASSEASSGGGQPQHF
D: TRBD1; size: NA; V: TRBV6-6; J: TRBJ1-5; length: 18; DNA: TGTGCCAGCAGTCTTCGCTGGACAGGGACTTATAGCAATCAGCCCCAGCATTTT; CDR3: CASSLRWTGTYSNQPQHF
D: TRBD1; size: NA; V: TRBV19; J: TRBJ2-1; length: 16; DNA: TGTGCCAGTAGTCTATTCCCACAGGGGGCGGACAATGAGCAGTTCTTC; CDR3: CASSLFPQGADNEQFF
D: NA; size: NA; V: TRBV5-1; J: TRBJ2-6; length: 15; DNA: TGCGCCAGCAGCAACGACAACTCTGGGGCCAACGTCCTGACTTTC; CDR3: CASSNDNSGANVLTF
D: NA; size: NA; V: TRBV4-2; J: TRBJ1-2; length: 13; DNA: TGTGCCAGCAGCCAAGGACACTTTTCTGGCTACACCTTC; CDR3: CASSQGHFSGYTF
D: NA; size: NA; V: TRBV7-9; J: TRBJ1-2; length: 16; DNA: TGTGCCAGCAGCTTAGTAGGCCGTCACGACAGTGACGGCTACACCTTC; CDR3: CASSLVGRHDSDGYTF
D: TRBD1; size: NA; V: TRBV5-1; J: TRBJ1-2; length: 15; DNA: TGCGCCAGCATCCAATCCCCCGGGACAGGGTATGGCTACACCTTC; CDR3: CASIQSPGTGYGYTF
D: NA; size: NA; V: TRBV10-3; J: TRBJ2-2; length: 14; DNA: TGTGCCATCAGTGGGTCGACGGGCACCGGGGAGCTGTTTTTT; CDR3: CAISGSTGTGELFF
D: NA; size: NA; V: TRBV7-2; J: TRBJ1-3; length: 13; DNA: TGTGCCAGCATCTTTATCGGGGGAAACACCATATATTTT; CDR3: CASIFIGGNTIYF
D: TRBD1; size: NA; V: TRBV10-3; J: TRBJ1-2; length: 12; DNA: TGTGCCCTCAGACAGGGGGCTGACGGCTACACCTTC; CDR3: CALRQGADGYTF
D: NA; size: once; V: TRBV19; J: TRBJ1-1; length: 12; DNA: TGTGCCAGTAGCCCCAGGGGTGCTGAAGCTTTCTTT; CDR3: CASSPRGAEAFF
D: NA; size: NA; V: TRBV19; J: TRBJ1-6; length: 14; DNA: TGTGCCAGTAGTAGCGCCCCTGCGGGAACACCCCTCCACTTT; CDR3: CASSSAPAGTPLHF
D: NA; size: NA; V: TRBV27; J: TRBJ1-6; length: 13; DNA: TGTGCCAGCAGTCCCTCGGACAGTTCCTCGCCCCACTTT; CDR3: CASSPSDSSSPHF
D: TRBD1; size: many; V: TRBV29-1; J: TRBJ2-3; length: 13; DNA: TGCAGCGTCACAGGGGGCTCCACAGATACGCAGTATTTT; CDR3: CSVTGGSTDTQYF
D: NA; size: NA; V: TRBV12-3/TRBV12-4; J: TRBJ2-1; length: 11; DNA: TGTGCCAGCAGTCTAAACAATGAGCAGTTCTTC; CDR3: CASSLNNEQFF
D: TRBD1; size: NA; V: TRBV7-9; J: TRBJ1-1; length: 15; DNA: TGTGCCAGCACGGGACAGGGGATTTTGAACACTGAAGCTTTCTTT; CDR3: CASTGQGILNTEAFF
D: TRBD1; size: NA; V: TRBV2; J: TRBJ1-2; length: 13; DNA: TGTGCCAGCAGTGGACAGGGAGGCTATGGCTACACCTTC; CDR3: CASSGQGGYGYTF
D: TRBD1; size: NA; V: TRBV5-1; J: TRBJ2-4; length: 15; DNA: TGCGCCAGCAGCTTGGAATGGACAGGGAAAAACATTCAGTACTTC; CDR3: CASSLEWTGKNIQYF
D: NA; size: NA; V: TRBV6-5; J: TRBJ2-3; length: 13; DNA: TGTGCCAGCCTCCCGAGGGCGCTAGATACGCAGTATTTT; CDR3: CASLPRALDTQYF
D: TRBD2; size: NA; V: TRBV2; J: TRBJ2-2; length: 17; DNA: TGTGCCAGCATTCGCTCCCTAGCGGGGGGGCGAACCGGGGAGCTGTTTTTT; CDR3: CASIRSLAGGRTGELFF
D: NA; size: NA; V: TRBV3-1/TRBV3-2; J: TRBJ2-2; length: 14; DNA: TGTGCCAGCAGCCAAGAAGGCCTCACCGGGGAGCTGTTTTTT; CDR3: CASSQEGLTGELFF
D: NA; size: NA; V: TRBV12-3/TRBV12-4; J: TRBJ1-1; length: 13; DNA: TGTGCCAGTGTCCTGGAGGGGAGCACTGAAGCTTCCTTT; CDR3: CASVLEGSTEASF
D: TRBD2; size: NA; V: TRBV6-1; J: TRBJ2-3; length: 15; DNA: TGTGCCAGCAGTGAAGGTAGCGGGGGTGCAGATACGCAGTATTTT; CDR3: CASSEGSGGADTQYF
D: TRBD2; size: NA; V: TRBV24-1; J: TRBJ2-3; length: 15; DNA: TGTGCCACCAGTGATTCGGGACTAGCGGTAGATACGCAGTATTTT; CDR3: CATSDSGLAVDTQYF
D: TRBD2; size: NA; V: TRBV19; J: TRBJ2-1; length: 13; DNA: TGTGCCAGTAGTATACGGGGGAGGGAAGAGCAGTTCTTC; CDR3: CASSIRGREEQFF
D: TRBD1; size: NA; V: TRBV6-2/TRBV6-3; J: TRBJ1-1; length: 14; DNA: TGTGCCAGCAGTTTTCCAGGGGGAAAGACTGAAGCTTTCTTT; CDR3: CASSFPGGKTEAFF
D: NA; size: once; V: TRBV19; J: TRBJ1-4; length: 13; DNA: TGTGCCAGTAGTCAGGGGAGGCAAGAAAAACTGTTTTTT; CDR3: CASSQGRQEKLFF
D: NA; size: NA; V: TRBV19; J: TRBJ1-6; length: 13; DNA: TGTGCCAGTAGTGCGGGGCGGAATTCACCCCTCCACTTT; CDR3: CASSAGRNSPLHF
D: NA; size: NA; V: TRBV6-6; J: TRBJ1-5; length: 15; DNA: TGTGCCAGCAGTTACAGGGCCGGAACTACTCAGCCCCAGCATTTT; CDR3: CASSYRAGTTQPQHF
D: NA; size: NA; V: TRBV30; J: TRBJ1-6; length: 15; DNA: TGTGCCTGGGATAAAGGGACCTTAGGGAATTCACCCCTCCACTTT; CDR3: CAWDKGTLGNSPLHF
D: NA; size: NA; V: TRBV6-5; J: TRBJ1-6; length: 14; DNA: TGTGCCAGCAGCCCGACCCTGGGTAATTCACCCCTCCACTTT; CDR3: CASSPTLGNSPLHF
D: NA; size: once; V: TRBV7-2; J: TRBJ2-2; length: 15; DNA: TGTGCCAGCAGCTTAGTACTTTCGAACACCGGGGAGCTGTTTTTT; CDR3: CASSLVLSNTGELFF
D: TRBD1; size: NA; V: TRBV10-3; J: TRBJ2-7; length: 15; DNA: TGTGCCATCAGTGACCCGGACAGGCCCTGGTACGAGCAGTACTTC; CDR3: CAISDPDRPWYEQYF
D: TRBD2; size: NA; V: TRBV5-1; J: TRBJ2-5; length: 14; DNA: TGCGCCAGCAGCTTGACTAGCGCACAGGAGACCCAGTACTTC; CDR3: CASSLTSAQETQYF
D: NA; size: NA; V: TRBV30; J: TRBJ2-3; length: 15; DNA: TGTGCCTGGAGTCGGGACCTTAACCCCACAGATACGCAGTATTTT; CDR3: CAWSRDLNPTDTQYF
D: NA; size: NA; V: TRBV7-9; J: TRBJ1-1; length: 14; DNA: TGTGCCAGCAGCCCCTTAGCGGGGGCGATTGAAGCTTTCTTT; CDR3: CASSPLAGAIEAFF
D: TRBD2; size: NA; V: TRBV9; J: TRBJ2-1; length: 16; DNA: TGTGCCAGCAGCGCCGTAGCGGGGGGGCTTTGGAATGAGCAGTTCTTC; CDR3: CASSAVAGGLWNEQFF